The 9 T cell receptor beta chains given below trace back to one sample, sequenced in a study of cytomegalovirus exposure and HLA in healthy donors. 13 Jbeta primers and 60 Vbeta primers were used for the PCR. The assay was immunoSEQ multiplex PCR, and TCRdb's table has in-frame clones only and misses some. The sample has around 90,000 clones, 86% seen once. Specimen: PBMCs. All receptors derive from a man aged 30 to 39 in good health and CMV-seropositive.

The CDR3 bases are TGTGCCAGCAGTACACAGGGGAGAGGCCAAGAGACCCAGTACTTC. The encoded protein is CASSTQGRGQETQYF. The chain recombines TRBV6-1 with TRBJ2-5, with 7 bases aligning to TRBD1. V was pared by 5 bases and J by 1 base, with 7 bases of the junction left unmatched. The germline V gene has CDR1 MNHNS and CDR2 SASEGT. The CDR3 is made up of 15 amino acids.

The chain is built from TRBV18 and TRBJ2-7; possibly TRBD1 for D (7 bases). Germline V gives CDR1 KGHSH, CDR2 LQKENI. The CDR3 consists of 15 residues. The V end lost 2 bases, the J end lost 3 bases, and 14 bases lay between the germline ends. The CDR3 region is CASSPGGGSSYEQYF. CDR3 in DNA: TGTGCCAGCTCACCAGGAGGGGGCAGCAGCTACGAGCAGTACTTC.

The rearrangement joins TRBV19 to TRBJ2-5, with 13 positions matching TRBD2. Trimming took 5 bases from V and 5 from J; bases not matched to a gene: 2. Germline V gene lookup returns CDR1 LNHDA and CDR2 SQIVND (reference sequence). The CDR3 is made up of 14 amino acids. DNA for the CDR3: TGTGCCAGTAGTTTACTAGCGGGAGGGGAGACCCAGTACTTC. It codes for CASSLLAGGETQYF.

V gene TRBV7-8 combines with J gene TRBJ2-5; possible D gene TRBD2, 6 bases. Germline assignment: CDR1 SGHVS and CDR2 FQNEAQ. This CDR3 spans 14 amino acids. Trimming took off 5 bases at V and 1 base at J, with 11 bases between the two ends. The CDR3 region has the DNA TGTGCCAGCAGCCCACTAGCACCCCAAGAGACCCAGTACTTC. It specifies CASSPLAPQETQYF.

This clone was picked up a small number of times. The CDR3 protein is CASSLAAGTGELFF. CDR3 sequence (DNA): TGTGCCAGCAGTCTAGCAGCCGGCACCGGGGAGCTGTTTTTT. The rearrangement uses TRBV27 and TRBJ2-2, with a possible D match to TRBD2 (5 bases). The CDR3 consists of 14 residues. V was clipped by 5 bases and J by 4 bases, with 11 bases between them. Germline CDR1 is MNHEY and CDR2 is SMNVEV (reference sequence).

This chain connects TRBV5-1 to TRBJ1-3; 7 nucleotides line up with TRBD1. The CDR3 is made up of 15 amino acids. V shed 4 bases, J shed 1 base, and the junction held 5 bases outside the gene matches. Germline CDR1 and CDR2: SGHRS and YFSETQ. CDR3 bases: TGCGCCAGCAGCGGCACAGGGGATTCTGGAAACACCATATATTTT. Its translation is CASSGTGDSGNTIYF.

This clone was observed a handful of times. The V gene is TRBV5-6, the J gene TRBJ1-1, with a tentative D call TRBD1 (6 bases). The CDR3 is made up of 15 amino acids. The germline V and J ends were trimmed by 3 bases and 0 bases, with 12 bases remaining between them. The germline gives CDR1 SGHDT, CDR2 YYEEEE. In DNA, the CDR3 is TGTGCCAGCAGCTGGAGACAGGACCTGAACACTGAAGCTTTCTTT. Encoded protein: CASSWRQDLNTEAFF.

CDR3 amino acids: CASGTGAYEQYF. CDR3 bases: TGTGCCAGCGGGACAGGGGCCTACGAGCAGTACTTC. The chain employs TRBV27 and TRBJ2-7; TRBD1 matches 10 bases. The CDR3 spans 12 residues. CDR1 is MNHEY, CDR2 SMNVEV, per germline (reference sequence). V lost 8 bases and J lost 2; bases outside the gene matches: 0.

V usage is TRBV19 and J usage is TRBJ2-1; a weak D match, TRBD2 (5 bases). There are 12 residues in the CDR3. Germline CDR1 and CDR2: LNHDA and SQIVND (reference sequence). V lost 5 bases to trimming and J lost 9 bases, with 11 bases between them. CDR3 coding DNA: TGTGCCAGTAGTTTTCCTAGCAGTGAGCAGTTCTTC. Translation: CASSFPSSEQFF.